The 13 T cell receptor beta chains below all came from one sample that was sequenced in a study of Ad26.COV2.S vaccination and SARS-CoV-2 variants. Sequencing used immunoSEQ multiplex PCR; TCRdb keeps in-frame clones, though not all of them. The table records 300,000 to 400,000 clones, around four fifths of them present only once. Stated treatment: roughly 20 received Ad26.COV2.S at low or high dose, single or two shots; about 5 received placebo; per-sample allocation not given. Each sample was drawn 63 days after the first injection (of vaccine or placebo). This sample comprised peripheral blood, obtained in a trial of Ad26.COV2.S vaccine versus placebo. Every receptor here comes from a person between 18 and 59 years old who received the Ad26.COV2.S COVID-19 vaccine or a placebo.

The CDR3 nucleotides are TGTGCCAGCCAATCGACAGGGGCGGACACTGAAGCTTTCTTT. This encodes CASQSTGADTEAFF. The chain combines TRBV2 with TRBJ1-1, with TRBD1 matching 8 bases. Trimming took 8 bases from V and 3 from J; bases not matched to a gene: 8. This CDR3 has 14 residues. Germline values: CDR1 SNHLY, CDR2 FYNNEI.

For the CDR3, the DNA is TGTGCCAGCAGCGACGCCCGAGGGGGGAGCACTGAAGCTTTCTTT. Protein product: CASSDARGGSTEAFF. This chain uses TRBV9 with TRBJ1-1; TRBD1 might be the D (6 bases). The CDR3 has 15 amino acids. With 3 bases removed from V and 4 bases from J, the gap between germline ends came to 16 bases. Germline values: CDR1 SGDLS, CDR2 YYNGEE.

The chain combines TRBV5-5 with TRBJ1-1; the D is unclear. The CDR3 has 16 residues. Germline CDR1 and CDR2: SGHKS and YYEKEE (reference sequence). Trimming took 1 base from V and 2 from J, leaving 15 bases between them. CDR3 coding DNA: TGTGCCAGCAGCTTGTCGGCCACCGGGGTCAACACTGAAGCTTTCTTT. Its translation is CASSLSATGVNTEAFF.

In DNA, the CDR3 is TGTGCCAGCACGAAAGATCCAGGGGGAAATCAGCCCCAGCATTTT. Amino acids: CASTKDPGGNQPQHF. The rearrangement links TRBV9 to TRBJ1-5; TRBD1 aligns across 7 bases. The junction had 10 bases not matched to a gene; V was cut back by 6 bases and J by 4 bases. Germline V CDR1 and CDR2: SGDLS, YYNGEE. The CDR3 runs 15 residues.

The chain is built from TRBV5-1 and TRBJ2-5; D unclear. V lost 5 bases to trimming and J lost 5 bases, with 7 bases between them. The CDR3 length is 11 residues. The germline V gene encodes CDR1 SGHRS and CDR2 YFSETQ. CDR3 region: CASRVEETQYF. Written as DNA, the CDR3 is TGCGCCAGCAGGGTAGAGGAGACCCAGTACTTC.

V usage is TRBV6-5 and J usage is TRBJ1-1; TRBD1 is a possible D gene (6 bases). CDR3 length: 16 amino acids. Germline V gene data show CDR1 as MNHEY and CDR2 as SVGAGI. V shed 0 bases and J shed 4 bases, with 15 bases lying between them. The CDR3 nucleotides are TGTGCCAGCAGTTACTCTGGGGGGCGCTTGGGCACTGAAGCTTTCTTT. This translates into CASSYSGGRLGTEAFF.

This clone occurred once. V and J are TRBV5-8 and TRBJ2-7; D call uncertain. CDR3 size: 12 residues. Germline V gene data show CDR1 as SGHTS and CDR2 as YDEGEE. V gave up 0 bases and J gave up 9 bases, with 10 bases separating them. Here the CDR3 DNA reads TGTGCCAGCAGCTTGGACTCCCCGATGCAGTACTTC. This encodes CASSLDSPMQYF.

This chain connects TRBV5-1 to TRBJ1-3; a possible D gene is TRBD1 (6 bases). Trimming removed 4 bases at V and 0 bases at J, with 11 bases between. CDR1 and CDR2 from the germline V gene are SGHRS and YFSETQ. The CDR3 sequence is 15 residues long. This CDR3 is CASSPGVPSGNTIYF. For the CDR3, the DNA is TGCGCCAGCAGCCCAGGGGTTCCCTCTGGAAACACCATATATTTT.

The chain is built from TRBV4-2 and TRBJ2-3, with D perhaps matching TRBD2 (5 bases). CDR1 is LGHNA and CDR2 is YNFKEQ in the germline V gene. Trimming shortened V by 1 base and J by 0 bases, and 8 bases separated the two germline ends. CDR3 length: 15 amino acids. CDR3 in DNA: TGTGCCAGCAGCCAAGCGAGGGCTAGCACAGATACGCAGTATTTT. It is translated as CASSQARASTDTQYF.

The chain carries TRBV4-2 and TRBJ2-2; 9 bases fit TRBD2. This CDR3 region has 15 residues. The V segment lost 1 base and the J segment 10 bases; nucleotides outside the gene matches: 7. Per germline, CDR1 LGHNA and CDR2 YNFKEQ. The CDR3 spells CASSQVGGGAEELFF. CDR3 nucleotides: TGTGCCAGCAGCCAAGTTGGCGGGGGGGCCGAGGAGCTGTTTTTT.

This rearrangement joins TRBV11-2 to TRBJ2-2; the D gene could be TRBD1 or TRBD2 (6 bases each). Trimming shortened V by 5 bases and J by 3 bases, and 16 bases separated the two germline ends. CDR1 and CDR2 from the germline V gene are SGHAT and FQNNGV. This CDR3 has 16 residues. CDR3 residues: CASSPRRGAHTGELFF. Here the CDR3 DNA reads TGTGCCAGCAGCCCTAGAAGGGGGGCCCACACCGGGGAGCTGTTTTTT.

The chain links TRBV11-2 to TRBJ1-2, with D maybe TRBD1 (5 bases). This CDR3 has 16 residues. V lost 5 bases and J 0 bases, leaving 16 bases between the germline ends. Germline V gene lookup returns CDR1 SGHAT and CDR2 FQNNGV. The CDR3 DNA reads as TGTGCCAGCAGCCCCTGGGGCGCAGGTACTAACTATGGCTACACCTTC. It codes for CASSPWGAGTNYGYTF.

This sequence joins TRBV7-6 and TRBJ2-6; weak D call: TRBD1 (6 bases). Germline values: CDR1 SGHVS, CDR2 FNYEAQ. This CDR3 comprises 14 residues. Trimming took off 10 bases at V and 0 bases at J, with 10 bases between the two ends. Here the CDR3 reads CATGQYSGANVLTF. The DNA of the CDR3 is TGTGCCACTGGACAGTACTCTGGGGCCAACGTCCTGACTTTC. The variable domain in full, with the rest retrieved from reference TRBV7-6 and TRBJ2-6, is GAGVSQSPRYKVTKRGQDVALRCDPISGHVSLYWYRQALGQGPEFLTYFNYEAQQDKSGLPNDRFSAERPEGSISTLTIQRTEQRDSAMYRCATGQYSGANVLTFGAGSRLTVL.